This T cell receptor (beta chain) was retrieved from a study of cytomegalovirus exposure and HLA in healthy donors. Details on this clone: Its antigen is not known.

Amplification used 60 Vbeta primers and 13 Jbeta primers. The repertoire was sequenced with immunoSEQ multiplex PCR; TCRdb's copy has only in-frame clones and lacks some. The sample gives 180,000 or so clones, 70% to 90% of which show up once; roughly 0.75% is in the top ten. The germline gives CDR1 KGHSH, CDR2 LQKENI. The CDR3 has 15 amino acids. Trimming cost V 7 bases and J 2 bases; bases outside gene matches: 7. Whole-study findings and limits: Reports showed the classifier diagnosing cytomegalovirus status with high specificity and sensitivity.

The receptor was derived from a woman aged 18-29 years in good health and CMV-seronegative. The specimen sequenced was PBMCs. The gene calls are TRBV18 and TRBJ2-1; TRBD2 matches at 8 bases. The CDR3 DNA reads TGTGCCAGCTTGAGCGGGAGCCAAGCCTACAATGAGCAGTTCTTC. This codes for CASLSGSQAYNEQFF.